What follows is one T cell receptor beta chain and its context. The data stem from a study of early T cells in non-severe SARS-CoV-2 infection. MiXCR, run by TCRdb on the 5' RACE reads, gives a single entry per CDR3 protein. The table has around 37,000 distinct CDR3 sequences, 8% to 9.5% seen once. Between the trimmed V and J ends, which lost 7 bases and 5 bases, there was a span of 9 bases. CDR1 is LNHDA and CDR2 is SQIVND in the germline V gene (reference sequence). The CDR3 totals 13 residues. The chain carries TRBV19 and TRBJ1-6, with D possibly matching TRBD1 (5 bases). The sample consisted of whole blood. The TCR originated in an adult who was a healthcare worker with PCR-confirmed SARS-CoV-2 infection or an uninfected control (not recorded which). The CDR3 DNA reads as TGTGCCAGTACCGGACACCATAATTCACCCCTCCACTTT. It encodes CASTGHHNSPLHF.